The 6 T cell receptor beta chains reported below all come from one sample, sequenced in a study of blood T cell repertoires in COVID-19. Libraries were prepared by immunoSEQ multiplex PCR; TCRdb keeps only in-frame clonotypes and omits some of them. The top ten hold 1.8% of the sample, which has around 500,000 clones, around 89% seen once. Sequenced input: PBMCs or T cells enriched from blood (not recorded which). These receptor sequences come from a woman aged 40 to 49 who had recovered from COVID-19.

The chain links TRBV4-1 to TRBJ2-3; 8 bases agree with TRBD2. V shed 1 base, J shed 0 bases, and the junction held 3 bases outside the gene matches. The CDR3 consists of 16 residues. CDR1 MGHRA and CDR2 YSYEKL come from the germline V gene. CDR3 bases: TGCGCCAGCAGCCAAGTAGCGGGAACTAGCACAGATACGCAGTATTTT. Protein sequence: CASSQVAGTSTDTQYF.

The chain carries TRBV6-4 and TRBJ2-4; D possibly corresponds to TRBD2 (6 bases). The CDR3 loop spans 14 amino acids. Per germline, CDR1 MRHNA and CDR2 SNTAGT. V dropped 5 bases and J dropped 7 bases, with 15 bases sitting between them. CDR3 nucleotides: TGTGCCAGCAGTCGAGACTGGGAGGAGAACATTCAGTACTTC. It encodes CASSRDWEENIQYF.

The chain links TRBV9 to TRBJ2-2; a possible D gene is TRBD2 (7 bases). Trimming took off 4 bases at V and 0 bases at J, with 13 bases between the two ends. The CDR3 runs 16 residues. CDR1 and CDR2 from the germline V gene are SGDLS and YYNGEE. CDR3 in amino acids: CASSPRGAANTGELFF. DNA of the CDR3: TGTGCCAGCAGCCCACGGGGGGCGGCGAACACCGGGGAGCTGTTTTTT. The full variable domain, with the rest looked up from reference TRBV9 and TRBJ2-2, is DSGVTQTPKHLITATGQRVTLRCSPRSGDLSVYWYQQSLDQGLQFLIQYYNGEERAKGNILERFSAQQFPDLHSELNLSSLELGDSALYFCASSPRGAANTGELFFGEGSRLTVL.

Note on this clone: One junction end does not reproduce the germline sequence, and a read error may be involved. This chain connects TRBV10-1 to TRBJ2-5; D gene ambiguous. The germline gives CDR1 WNHNN, CDR2 SYGVQD (reference sequence). The CDR3 loop spans 18 amino acids. CDR3 protein: CASTESPNLGRKKETQYF. The CDR3 coding sequence is TGCGCCAGCACTGAGTCCCCCAATCTGGGCAGAAAAAAAGAGACCCAGTACTTC.

The J gene is TRBJ1-1, the V gene TRBV10-3; D is uncertain. The CDR3 loop spans 11 amino acids. Germline loops: CDR1 ENHRY, CDR2 SYGVKD. V dropped 10 bases and J dropped 1 base, with 7 bases sitting between them. Here the CDR3 DNA reads TGTGCCACTCGACAGAACACTGAAGCTTTCTTT. It encodes CATRQNTEAFF.

The gene calls are TRBV7-2 and TRBJ2-7, with 8 nucleotides matching TRBD1. CDR3 size: 15 residues. Per the germline V gene, CDR1 is SGHTA and CDR2 is FQGNSA. The trim removed 1 base at V and 4 bases at J, leaving 6 bases unmatched. CDR3: CASSLGIRQGYEQYF. Here the CDR3 DNA reads TGTGCCAGCAGCTTAGGTATCAGACAGGGGTACGAGCAGTACTTC.